This TCR beta chain was identified in a study of cytomegalovirus exposure and HLA in healthy donors. PCR employed 60 Vbeta and 13 Jbeta primers. Authors' methods: Around 10 million shared chains were among some 75 million unique TCR beta chains counted in a later analysis. Method: immunoSEQ multiplex PCR; TCRdb's copy keeps in-frame clones and lacks some. The D gene and trimming were derived from the DNA, and the V and J assignments and clone size from that table. The table records about 130,000 clones, about 78% of them present only once. Trimming removed 4 bases from V and 9 bases from J, with 10 bases in between. CDR1 and CDR2 (germline): SGHNT, YYREEE (reference sequence). The CDR3 is 12 residues long. Concerning this clone itself: The antigen remains unidentified.

Study observations and caveats: High sensitivity and specificity were reportedly achieved when the classifier diagnosed cytomegalovirus status. Cytomegalovirus association was listed for about 170 TCR beta chains. Upon later analysis, TCR association rates were observed to vary by HLA locus, being highest for DRB1 and lowest for HLA-C.

Sequencing was performed on PBMCs. The receptor's source is a female donor in good health and CMV-seronegative. The chain combines TRBV5-4 with TRBJ2-2; D is unclear. The CDR3, as DNA: TGTGCCAGCAGCCAGCTAGGAAGGGAGCTGTTTTTT. Translating gives CASSQLGRELFF.